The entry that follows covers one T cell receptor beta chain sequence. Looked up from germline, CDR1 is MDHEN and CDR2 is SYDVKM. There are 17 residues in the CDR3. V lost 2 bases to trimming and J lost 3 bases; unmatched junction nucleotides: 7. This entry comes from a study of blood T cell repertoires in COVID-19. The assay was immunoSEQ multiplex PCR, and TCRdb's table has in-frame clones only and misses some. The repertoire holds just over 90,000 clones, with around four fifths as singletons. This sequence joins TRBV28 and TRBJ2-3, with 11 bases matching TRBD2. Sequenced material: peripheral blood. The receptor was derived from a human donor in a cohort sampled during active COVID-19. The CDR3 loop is CASSLGFPSGGTDTQYF. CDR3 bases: TGTGCCAGCAGTTTAGGCTTCCCTAGCGGGGGGACAGATACGCAGTATTTT.